This T cell receptor (beta chain) was found in a study of beta chain features in type 1 diabetes. General observations from the study: Type 1 diabetes patients had moderately but significantly shorter TCRB CDR3s in all four CD4+ subsets.

As every portion of the isolated RNA was reverse transcribed, the sequencing read expressed TCRB transcripts. Sequencing used immunoSEQ multiplex PCR; TCRdb keeps in-frame clones, though not all of them. The table shows more than 100,000 clones, with 16% occurring only once. Germline loops: CDR1 LGHNA, CDR2 YNFKEQ. Trimming removed 3 bases from V and 3 bases from J, with 14 bases in between. The length of the CDR3 is 15 residues. This clone appeared a few times. Antigen unknown. The specimen was central memory CD4+ T cells from blood. The TCR originated in a man under 40 with type 1 diabetes. The chain couples TRBV4-2 to TRBJ1-2, with D tentatively TRBD1 (5 bases). The CDR3 spells CASSQDGGWDYGYTF. CDR3 bases: TGTGCCAGCAGCCAGGACGGGGGATGGGACTATGGCTACACCTTC.